The entry below gives a single TCR beta chain sequence along with its context. Its cognate antigen is unknown. This entry belongs to a study of cytomegalovirus exposure and HLA in healthy donors. General study findings and limits: In a later analysis, DRB1 alleles had the most associated TCRs; HLA-C alleles the fewest.

Germline V lookup: CDR1 SQVTM, CDR2 ANQGSEA. The V gene lost 4 bases and the J gene lost 2 bases, with 12 bases spanning the gap. The length of the CDR3 is 13 residues. Primers for the PCR totalled 60 Vbeta and 13 Jbeta. Assay: immunoSEQ multiplex PCR; the TCRdb copy retains only in-frame clones and omits some. Of approximately 150,000 clones listed, 84% are singletons. The rearrangement uses TRBV29-1 and TRBJ2-7; possibly TRBD2 for D (6 bases). Sample: PBMCs. The sequence was collected from a boy aged 2 to 10 in good health and CMV-seronegative. DNA of the CDR3: TGCAGCGTTGGGGGTCGGGGGACCTACGAGCAGTACTTC. This codes for CSVGGRGTYEQYF.